The entry below describes one T cell receptor beta chain. Its target is unknown. Synthesis of TCR cDNA relied on 5'RACE template switching, which attached a universal primer site and UMIs. MiXCR was run by TCRdb on the 5' RACE reads, yielding one entry per CDR3 protein. The repertoire holds 300,000 to 400,000 distinct CDR3 sequences, with 3.5% to 4.5% as singletons. This entry comes from a study of T cells after yellow fever vaccination. This CDR3 has 13 amino acids. The V gene's germline CDR1 is GTSNPN and CDR2 SVGIG (reference sequence). V lost 2 bases, J lost 10 bases, and 14 bases lay in between. Study-level findings and limits: The secondary response showed a weaker magnitude and a faster peak, day 5 versus 15. Detected again after the booster were most primary-vaccination clones, at roughly 95% CD4 and 70% to 90% CD8. It was a small share of clonotypes that appeared in both CD4 and CD8 compartments.

The sequenced sample was PBMCs, obtained 5 days after the yellow fever booster vaccination. This rearrangement joins TRBV30 to TRBJ1-4, with D possibly TRBD1 on 5 matching bases. The source is a man aged 18 to 29 who received the YFV17D yellow fever vaccine. CDR3 in DNA: TGTGCCTGGAGTTCTACAGGATCGGGAAAACTGTTTTTT. Amino acid sequence: CAWSSTGSGKLFF.